In its sample, the clone carrying this T cell receptor beta chain was seen a few times. Its target is not known. This record comes from a study of blood T cells in healthy people across ages. General study points: Naive T cell percentage and TCR beta diversity correlated strongly. Age brought a roughly linear fall in TCR beta diversity measured per million T cells.

A second about 6 to 12 cycle PCR used barcoded and J-beta primers. A single record per CDR3 protein comes from TCRdb applying MiXCR to the 5' RACE reads. The table has around 1,700,000 distinct CDR3 sequences, roughly 28% seen once. This CDR3 has 14 amino acids. Germline V lookup: CDR1 SGHVS, CDR2 FNYEAQ. V was clipped by 0 bases and J by 7 bases, with 7 bases between them. Healthy Caucasian individuals from Russia aged about 6 to 90 served as donors. Isolating PBMCs gave at least 6 million of these cells per sample. The chain recombines TRBV7-6 with TRBJ1-6, with D unclear. The sequence was obtained from a woman in her 30s in good health. The sequencing input was blood. CDR3 sequence reads: CASSLAPLNSPLHF. DNA for the CDR3: TGTGCCAGCAGCTTAGCGCCGCTCAATTCACCCCTCCACTTT.